This TCR beta chain comes out of a study of blood T cells in healthy people across ages. The CDR3 runs 14 residues. J lost 7 bases, V lost 3 bases, and 8 bases had no gene match. Germline V gene lookup returns CDR1 DFQATT and CDR2 SNEGSKA (reference sequence). The study, taken as a whole, reports: The unsorted PBMCs prevented any conclusive comparison of naive versus antigen-experienced cells. Estimated diversity across one million T cells was deemed an underestimate.

Notes on this clonotype: Its specificity is unknown.

Primed by a sample-barcoded 5' primer and a J-beta primer mix, a second PCR proceeded for 7 to 11 cycles. TCRdb called the 5' RACE reads again in MiXCR, with one record for every CDR3 protein. The profile shows 1.5 million to 2 million distinct CDR3 sequences, approximately 40% of them singletons. This TCR came from a human donor in good health. Input material: blood. V usage is TRBV20-1 and J usage is TRBJ1-4, with TRBD1 matching 7 bases. The CDR3 nucleotides are TGCAGTGCTAGCCCCAGGGGGGAGGGTGAAAAACTGTTTTTT. The encoded protein is CSASPRGEGEKLFF.